These 20 T cell receptor beta chains came from one sample sequenced in a study of Graves' ophthalmopathy and Graves' hyperthyroidism. TCR beta CDR3 regions were amplified from RNA transcripts. The workflow started with a first-round RT-PCR run with HTBI primers and then moved on to a second-round multiplex PCR. TCRdb independently ran MiXCR on the multiplex PCR reads; one entry per CDR3 protein. The table has about 740,000 distinct CDR3 sequences, roughly 40% seen once. The sequencing sample was made of peripheral blood. The receptors shown here come from an adult man with Graves' ophthalmopathy.

The chain uses TRBV25-1 and TRBJ2-2, with D possibly being TRBD1 (6 bases). Germline CDR1 and CDR2: MGHDK and SYGVNS. Trimming stripped 5 bases from V and 4 bases from J, with 14 bases between. The CDR3 covers 15 residues. CDR3 nucleotides: TGTGCCAGCAGTTTTTTCAGGGGTGGCACCGGGGAGCTGTTTTTT. It specifies CASSFFRGGTGELFF.

Of note for this clonotype: This may arise from a read error, as a much more abundant clone is one base away. This chain links TRBV7-3 with TRBJ1-2; a weak D match, TRBD1 (6 bases). The germline gives CDR1 SGHTA, CDR2 FQGTGA. The CDR3 has 15 residues. The CDR3 spells CASSSVHRDGYGCTF. CDR3 DNA: TGTGCCAGCAGCTCCGTGCACAGGGACGGCTATGGCTGCACCTTC.

Many counts were recorded for this clonotype. V gene TRBV24-1 combines with J gene TRBJ1-1; maybe TRBD1 (5 bases). Trimming shortened V by 7 bases and J by 1 base, and 9 bases separated the two germline ends. Germline-derived CDR1 and CDR2 are KGHDR and SFDVKD. The CDR3 totals 13 residues. CDR3 DNA sequence: TGTGCCACCAGCGTTCAGGGGAACACTGAAGCTTTCTTT. Translating it yields CATSVQGNTEAFF.

This clonotype was seen at least ten times. The V and J genes are TRBV7-2 and TRBJ1-2; TRBD1 might be the D (6 bases). The CDR3 contains 13 residues. The V end lost 0 bases, the J end lost 12 bases, and 14 bases lay between the germline ends. Germline V gives CDR1 SGHTA, CDR2 FQGNSA. The chain's CDR3 is CASSLATGTRDTF. The DNA of the CDR3 is TGTGCCAGCAGCTTAGCAACAGGGACACGAGACACCTTC.

This clonotype was counted a few times. The rearrangement uses TRBV7-9 and TRBJ2-7; D is uncertain. Looked up from germline, CDR1 is SEHNR and CDR2 is FQNEAQ (reference sequence). The CDR3 contains 14 residues. The V and J ends lost 1 base and 2 bases respectively, with 9 bases between them. As DNA, the CDR3 is TGTGCCAGCAGCTTAGAAAGGATTACCTACGAGCAGTACTTC. Translation gives CASSLERITYEQYF.

On this clonotype: This may be a read error: a much more frequent sequence differs by one nucleotide. The J gene is TRBJ1-5, the V gene TRBV29-1; D perhaps matches TRBD1 (6 bases). Trimming took off 6 bases at V and 0 bases at J, with 12 bases between the two ends. The CDR3 consists of 14 residues. Germline values: CDR1 SQVTM, CDR2 ANQGSEA. In DNA form, the CDR3 reads TGCAGCGTGACGAAGGGGGGTAGCAATCAGCCCCAGCATTTT. It codes for CSVTKGGSNQPQHF. Filled out from reference TRBV29-1 and TRBJ1-5, the complete variable domain reads SAVISQKPSRDICQRGTSLTIQCQVDSQVTMMFWYRQQPGQSLTLIATANQGSEATYESGFVIDKFPISRPNLTFSTLTVSNMSPEDSSIYLCSVTKGGSNQPQHFGDGTRLSIL.

This clonotype was seen ten or more times. The rearrangement links TRBV7-2 to TRBJ1-2; 7 nucleotides line up with TRBD1. CDR1 and CDR2 from the germline V gene are SGHTA and FQGNSA. The CDR3 extends over 13 amino acids. J was trimmed by 6 bases and V by 5 bases; bases with no gene match: 6. DNA for the CDR3: TGTGCCAGCAGCCGAGACAGGGAGGATGGCTACACCTTC. This sequence encodes CASSRDREDGYTF. The variable domain in full, with the rest retrieved from reference TRBV7-2 and TRBJ1-2, is GAGVSQSPSNKVTEKGKDVELRCDPISGHTALYWYRQSLGQGLEFLIYFQGNSAPDKSGLPSDRFSAERTGGSVSTLTIQRTQQEDSAVYLCASSRDREDGYTFGSGTRLTVV.

The V gene is TRBV12-3 or TRBV12-4, the J gene TRBJ2-2, with 8 positions matching TRBD1. This CDR3 has 18 residues. V shed 3 bases, J shed 3 bases, and the junction held 12 bases outside the gene matches. The CDR3 region is CASSLFLAGGLDTGELFF. CDR3 nucleotide sequence: TGTGCCAGCAGTTTGTTCCTGGCAGGGGGCCTCGACACCGGGGAGCTGTTTTTT.

The chain uses TRBV19 and TRBJ2-2, with D perhaps matching TRBD1 or TRBD2 (6 bases each). Germline V lookup: CDR1 LNHDA, CDR2 SQIVND (reference sequence). This CDR3 contains 13 residues. V lost 3 bases, J lost 6 bases, and 8 bases lay in between. The CDR3 DNA follows: TGTGCCAGTAGTATCGGGGGCTCCGGGGAGCTGTTTTTT. Translating gives CASSIGGSGELFF.

This clonotype was observed a handful of times. Relative to the germline gene, one junction end is altered; a read error may explain this. The chain employs TRBV10-3 and TRBJ1-2; a possible D gene is TRBD1 (5 bases). The CDR3 has 13 residues. CDR1 and CDR2 (germline): ENHRY, SYGVKD. The CDR3 DNA is TGTGCCAGCAGTTACCCCGGGGCGTATGGCTACACCTTC. This sequence encodes CASSYPGAYGYTF.

There are many counts of this clonotype. The chain combines TRBV20-1 with TRBJ2-7, with 9 positions matching TRBD1. V gave up 6 bases and J gave up 5 bases; unmatched junction bases: 5. Per the germline V gene, CDR1 is DFQATT and CDR2 is SNEGSKA (reference sequence). The CDR3 has 12 amino acids. CDR3 sequence: CSAGQGNDEQYF. In nucleotides, the CDR3 is TGCAGTGCCGGACAGGGGAACGACGAGCAGTACTTC.

The CDR3 bases are TGCAGTGCTAGGGGGACTAGCGGGAGAGGAGAGACCCAGTACTTC. Its protein product is CSARGTSGRGETQYF. The chain uses TRBV20-1 and TRBJ2-5, with 14 bases aligning to TRBD2. Germline-derived CDR1 and CDR2 are DFQATT and SNEGSKA (reference sequence). CDR3 size: 15 residues. Germline trimming cut 3 bases from V and 4 bases from J; bases unmatched to any gene: 4.

For this clonotype: Mismatch with germline at one junction end may stem from a read error. The gene calls are TRBV15 and TRBJ1-1, with TRBD1 as a possible D gene (5 bases). CDR3 length equals 16 residues. Per the germline V gene, CDR1 is LNHNV and CDR2 is YYDKDF (reference sequence). CDR3 protein: CAISRDVGRVNTEAFF. In DNA form, the CDR3 reads TGTGCCATCAGCAGAGACGTAGGCAGGGTAAACACTGAAGCTTTCTTT.

Worth noting for this clonotype: A read error may be the cause here, since a much bigger clone is one base away. The chain recombines TRBV13 with TRBJ1-5; D is unresolved. The germline V and J ends were trimmed by 0 bases and 5 bases, with 8 bases remaining between them. The CDR3 has 14 amino acids. From germline, CDR1 is PRHDT and CDR2 FYEKMQ (reference sequence). Here the CDR3 DNA reads TGTGCCAGCAGCTTAGGCGGGGAGGATCAGCCCCAGCATTTT. It translates to CASSLGGEDQPQHF.

The CDR3 DNA follows: TGTGCCAGCAGTGCAGGAGCGGGGGGGCTAGCAGATACGCAGTATTTT. Residues: CASSAGAGGLADTQYF. This chain uses TRBV25-1 with TRBJ2-3; 10 nucleotides align to TRBD2. This CDR3 spans 16 amino acids. In germline, CDR1 is MGHDK, CDR2 SYGVNS. The V segment lost 4 bases and the J segment 4 bases; nucleotides outside the gene matches: 8.

J is TRBJ2-2 and V is TRBV7-9; D may be TRBD1 (5 bases). Trimming left V 3 bases short and J 5 bases short, with 10 bases between. The CDR3 length is 14 residues. Per germline, CDR1 SEHNR and CDR2 FQNEAQ (reference sequence). The CDR3 DNA reads as TGTGCCAGCAGCTTGGACATTAGGACCGGGGAGCTGTTTTTT. Protein product: CASSLDIRTGELFF.

The chain combines TRBV7-9 with TRBJ2-6, with no clear D. The CDR3 has 13 residues. V was pared by 10 bases and J by 0 bases, with 7 bases between. From germline, CDR1 is SEHNR and CDR2 FQNEAQ (reference sequence). CDR3 protein: CAISVSGANVLTF. The CDR3 coding sequence is TGTGCCATCAGTGTCTCTGGGGCCAACGTCCTGACTTTC.

This rearrangement joins TRBV6-1 to TRBJ1-1; possible D gene TRBD1, 6 bases. Trimming shortened V by 5 bases and J by 4 bases, and 17 bases separated the two germline ends. The CDR3 consists of 15 residues. The V gene's germline CDR1 is MNHNS and CDR2 SASEGT. The CDR3 loop is CASSSPGGRFTEAFF. The CDR3 coding sequence is TGTGCCAGCAGTTCTCCTGGGGGCCGGTTCACTGAAGCTTTCTTT.

This clonotype was seen a few times. This chain connects TRBV9 to TRBJ1-2; no definite D call. Trimming took off 4 bases at V and 0 bases at J, with 10 bases between the two ends. This CDR3 region has 14 residues. The germline V gene encodes CDR1 SGDLS and CDR2 YYNGEE. The CDR3 nucleotides read TGTGCCAGCAGCCGGGAACGAGCTAACTATGGCTACACCTTC. Translating gives CASSRERANYGYTF.

The chain links TRBV12-3 or TRBV12-4 to TRBJ1-5; TRBD1 matches 10 bases. Trimming removed 7 bases from V and 3 bases from J; junction bases left unmatched: 6. This CDR3 comprises 15 residues. CDR3 sequence reads: CASTWDRGYNQPQHF. The CDR3 DNA follows: TGTGCCAGCACCTGGGACAGGGGCTACAATCAGCCCCAGCATTTT.